The 19 T cell receptor beta chains in this list originate from one sample, sequenced in a study of early T cells in non-severe SARS-CoV-2 infection. TCRdb processed the 5' RACE reads anew with MiXCR; each CDR3 protein has one entry. The sample lists fewer than 80,000 distinct CDR3 sequences, around 14% occurring once. The sequencing sample was made of whole blood. The receptors originated from an adult who was a healthcare worker with PCR-confirmed SARS-CoV-2 infection or an uninfected control (not recorded which).

This clonotype was recorded at least ten times. The chain links TRBV12-3 or TRBV12-4 to TRBJ2-7, with no clear D. Trimming took 2 bases from V and 0 from J, leaving 11 bases between them. CDR3 length equals 15 residues. For the CDR3, the DNA is TGTGCCAGCAGTTTATACGATACGAGCTCCTACGAGCAGTACTTC. Its translation: CASSLYDTSSYEQYF.

The chain recombines TRBV19 with TRBJ2-1; 7 nucleotides agree with TRBD2. V trimming: 4 bases; J trimming: 9 bases; junction bases outside the gene matches: 6. The CDR3 is 13 amino acids. CDR1 is LNHDA, CDR2 SQIVND, per germline (reference sequence). DNA for the CDR3: TGTGCCAGTAGTACCGGACTAGGGGCTGAGCAGTTCTTC. Residues: CASSTGLGAEQFF. The whole variable domain, filled in from reference TRBV19 and TRBJ2-1, reads DGGITQSPKYLFRKEGQNVTLSCEQNLNHDAMYWYRQDPGQGLRLIYYSQIVNDFQKGDIAEGYSVSREKKESFPLTVTSAQKNPTAFYLCASSTGLGAEQFFGPGTRLTVL.

The table lists this clonotype with many counts. The rearrangement uses TRBV9 and TRBJ2-6, with TRBD1 matching 9 bases. Germline CDR1 SGDLS, CDR2 YYNGEE. Germline trimming cut 4 bases from V and 4 bases from J; bases unmatched to any gene: 9. The CDR3 sequence is 17 residues long. CDR3 sequence: CASSYRDRVYGANVLTF. The CDR3 coding sequence is TGTGCCAGCAGCTACCGGGACAGGGTGTACGGGGCCAACGTCCTGACTTTC.

Many counts were recorded for this clonotype. The V gene is TRBV6-6, the J gene TRBJ2-5, with no clear D. The V and J ends lost 2 bases and 3 bases respectively, with 7 bases between them. CDR3 size: 13 residues. Germline-derived CDR1 and CDR2 are MNHNY and SVGAGI (reference sequence). For the CDR3, the DNA is TGTGCCAGCAGTTACCGCGGCGAAGAGACCCAGTACTTC. It encodes CASSYRGEETQYF.

This chain joins TRBV11-1 and TRBJ2-1, with a weak D call TRBD2 (5 bases). Germline values: CDR1 SGHAT, CDR2 FQDESV (reference sequence). V lost 0 bases and J lost 10, with 10 bases in between. The CDR3 runs 13 residues. CDR3 residues: CASSLAWTGEQFF. The CDR3 bases are TGTGCCAGCAGCTTAGCTTGGACTGGGGAGCAGTTCTTC.

This chain connects TRBV11-2 to TRBJ2-4; TRBD2 might be the D (5 bases). V shed 5 bases and J shed 9 bases, with 14 bases lying between them. The germline V gene encodes CDR1 SGHAT and CDR2 FQNNGV. The CDR3 length is 13 residues. The CDR3 coding sequence is TGTGCCAGCAGCGAACTCAGCGGTGGCATTCAGTACTTC. Protein sequence: CASSELSGGIQYF.

This clonotype was found many times. Here the CDR3 reads CSDGTSPYNEQFF. In DNA, the CDR3 is TGCAGCGACGGGACTAGCCCTTACAATGAGCAGTTCTTC. This chain links TRBV29-1 with TRBJ2-1, with 9 positions matching TRBD2. V dropped 7 bases and J dropped 4; count of bases not matched to a gene: 5. The CDR3 contains 13 residues. Germline values: CDR1 SQVTM, CDR2 ANQGSEA.

In its sample, this clonotype ranks as medium-sized. CDR3: CATRMGGDPFGHFF. In nucleotides, the CDR3 is TGTGCCACCAGGATGGGCGGGGACCCCTTCGGTCATTTCTTT. V gene TRBV15 combines with J gene TRBJ1-1, with D perhaps TRBD1 (5 bases). The V gene's germline CDR1 is LNHNV and CDR2 YYDKDF (reference sequence). This CDR3 contains 14 residues. V lost 6 bases and J lost 13, with 24 bases in between.

This clonotype was seen only a few times. The chain links TRBV15 to TRBJ1-6, with D unclear. CDR3 length: 12 residues. Trimming pared 5 bases from V and 11 bases from J, leaving 10 bases between. CDR1 and CDR2 from the germline V gene are LNHNV and YYDKDF (reference sequence). The CDR3 bases are TGTGCCACCAGCCGACGCACAACACCCCTCCACTTT. It encodes CATSRRTTPLHF. The full variable domain, completed using reference TRBV15 and TRBJ1-6, is DAMVIQNPRYQVTQFGKPVTLSCSQTLNHNVMYWYQQKSSQAPKLLFHYYDKDFNNEADTPDNFQSRRPNTSFCFLDIRSPGLGDTAMYLCATSRRTTPLHFGNGTRLTVT.

This clonotype was recorded at least ten times. The rearrangement uses TRBV18 and TRBJ2-3, with D unresolved. The CDR3 is made up of 13 amino acids. The germline V gene has CDR1 KGHSH and CDR2 LQKENI. With 2 bases removed from V and 1 base from J, the gap between germline ends came to 4 bases. CDR3 DNA sequence: TGTGCCAGCTCACCAACAGGCACAGATACGCAGTATTTT. This gives the protein CASSPTGTDTQYF.

This clonotype has only one observation. The J gene is TRBJ1-1, the V gene TRBV7-3; 7 nucleotides align to TRBD1. Losses at the gene ends were 1 base for V and 5 bases for J; bases not matched to a gene: 4. The CDR3 has 14 amino acids. The germline gives CDR1 SGHTA, CDR2 FQGTGA. The CDR3 sequence is CASSLIQGSTEAFF. The CDR3 bases are TGTGCCAGCAGCTTAATACAGGGGTCGACTGAAGCTTTCTTT.

Note on this clonotype: A much larger clone lies a single base off, so this may be a read error. This chain uses TRBV11-2 with TRBJ1-6; D gene unclear. CDR3 length: 14 amino acids. Germline V lookup: CDR1 SGHAT, CDR2 FQNNGV. The CDR3 nucleotides read TGTGCCGGCAGCTTAGATGGGTTTAATTCACCCCTCCACTTT. Its translation is CAGSLDGFNSPLHF.

The chain couples TRBV30 to TRBJ1-2; D is ambiguous. Between the trimmed V and J ends, which lost 6 bases and 8 bases, there was a span of 22 bases. The CDR3 is 14 residues long. Germline-derived CDR1 and CDR2 are GTSNPN and SVGIG (reference sequence). The chain's CDR3 is CACRILKPRQGYTF. The CDR3 region has the DNA TGTGCCTGCAGGATCCTAAAGCCACGTCAGGGCTACACCTTC. Based on the CDR3 plus reference TRBV30 and TRBJ1-2, the full variable domain is SQTIHQWPATLVQPVGSPLSLECTVEGTSNPNLYWYRQAAGRGLQLLFYSVGIGQISSEVPQNLSASRPQDRQFILSSKKLLLSDSGFYLCACRILKPRQGYTFGSGTRLTVV.

In this sample, this clonotype turned up a few times. The rearrangement uses TRBV11-2 and TRBJ2-1; 10 bases match TRBD2. Germline V CDR1 and CDR2: SGHAT, FQNNGV. With 0 bases clipped from V and 10 bases from J, the junction kept 9 bases outside the gene matches. The CDR3 extends over 16 amino acids. CDR3 in DNA: TGTGCCAGCAGCTTAGATCGAAGCGGGGGGGCCTGGGAGCAGTTCTTC. Protein: CASSLDRSGGAWEQFF. Variable domain in full (rest from reference TRBV11-2 and TRBJ2-1): EAGVAQSPRYKIIEKRQSVAFWCNPISGHATLYWYQQILGQGPKLLIQFQNNGVVDDSQLPKDRFSAERLKGVDSTLKIQPAKLEDSAVYLCASSLDRSGGAWEQFFGPGTRLTVL.

The J gene is TRBJ1-5, the V gene TRBV20-1, with D possibly TRBD1 on 5 matching bases. V was pared by 3 bases and J by 1 base, with 7 bases between. Germline V CDR1 and CDR2: DFQATT, SNEGSKA (reference sequence). The CDR3 length is 13 residues. For the CDR3, the DNA is TGCAGTGCTAGGGACACCAGCAATCAGCCCCAGCATTTT. Its protein product is CSARDTSNQPQHF.

The chain uses TRBV5-4 and TRBJ2-3, with D possibly matching TRBD2 (5 bases). Trimming removed 1 base at V and 4 bases at J, with 10 bases between. In germline, CDR1 is SGHNT, CDR2 YYREEE (reference sequence). The CDR3 length is 14 residues. CDR3 sequence: CASSLTSSADTQYF. In DNA, the CDR3 is TGTGCCAGCAGCTTGACTAGTTCTGCAGATACGCAGTATTTT.

The chain links TRBV10-3 to TRBJ1-4; no clear D. Looked up from germline, CDR1 is ENHRY and CDR2 is SYGVKD. This CDR3 region has 13 residues. Between the trimmed V and J ends, which lost 0 bases and 8 bases, there was a span of 7 bases. The CDR3 sequence: CAISESQDEKLFF. CDR3 in DNA: TGTGCCATCAGTGAGTCCCAAGACGAAAAACTGTTTTTT.

Many counts were recorded for this clonotype. This chain uses TRBV5-6 with TRBJ2-3; D tentatively reads TRBD1 or TRBD2 (6 bases each). The length of the CDR3 is 15 residues. The germline gives CDR1 SGHDT, CDR2 YYEEEE. V lost 4 bases and J lost 0, with 12 bases in between. In DNA, the CDR3 is TGTGCCAGCAGCCCGAGGGGGGCAAGCACAGATACGCAGTATTTT. As protein: CASSPRGASTDTQYF. Full variable domain (outside the CDR3, taken from reference TRBV5-6 and TRBJ2-3): DAGVTQSPTHLIKTRGQQVTLRCSPKSGHDTVSWYQQALGQGPQFIFQYYEEEERQRGNFPDRFSGHQFPNYSSELNVNALLLGDSALYLCASSPRGASTDTQYFGPGTRLTVL.

This clonotype was detected ten times or more. V is TRBV7-9 and J is TRBJ2-1; no clear D. The CDR3 runs to 13 residues. The germline V and J ends were trimmed by 2 bases and 4 bases, with 6 bases remaining between them. CDR1 is SEHNR, CDR2 FQNEAQ, per germline (reference sequence). CDR3 sequence (DNA): TGTGCCAGCAGCTTAATGGGTTACAATGAGCAGTTCTTC. Translated: CASSLMGYNEQFF.